The clone carrying this T cell receptor beta chain was seen only once. Its antigen remains unidentified. The CDR3 is 15 residues long. Germline CDR1 MNHNS, CDR2 SASEGT. Trimming took 5 bases from V and 0 from J, leaving 8 bases between them. TCRdb analysed the reads with MiXCR anew, one entry per CDR3 protein. The table has tens of thousands of distinct CDR3 sequences, 20% to 25% seen once. The data originate from a study of T cell repertoires in cytomegalovirus infection. Study-level information: Indications came from public TCR beta signatures; they pointed to CMV infection and to a matching HLA type.

The sample consisted of PBMCs, sequenced either directly or after in vitro stimulation (not recorded which). The receptor's source is a human donor in good health (CMV status not recorded). Some clones in this sample may be carry-over from other donors' samples. The chain uses TRBV6-1 and TRBJ2-6; D gene uncertain. DNA for the CDR3: TGTGCCAGCAGTACGCGTTTCTCTGGGGCCAACGTCCTGACTTTC. Translating gives CASSTRFSGANVLTF.